This T cell receptor (beta chain) was sequenced in a study of blood T cell repertoires in COVID-19. The overall study: Sources were T cells, B-cell-depleted T cells, or PBMCs; the material itself was cDNA or gDNA.

The CDR3 length is 14 residues. The V and J ends lost 8 bases and 6 bases, in that order; junction bases with no gene match: 8. In germline, CDR1 is SGHTA, CDR2 FQGNSA. Original data processing: Quantification of nucleated cells was approximated via reference gene primer amplification. Sequencing used immunoSEQ multiplex PCR; TCRdb keeps in-frame clones, though not all of them. The V and J calls and clone size were taken over from that table, and D and trimming were inferred from the DNA. This table holds 140,000 or so clones, 80% to 85% found once. The TCR sequence derives from a human donor in a cohort sampled during active COVID-19. The sample was peripheral blood. The chain combines TRBV7-2 with TRBJ2-1, with TRBD1 identical over 9 bases. Written as DNA, the CDR3 is TGTGCCAGCCTCCCGGGACAGGGAGTCAATGAGCAGTTCTTC. Protein sequence: CASLPGQGVNEQFF.